This T cell receptor beta chain was profiled in a study of T cell responses to AZD1222 COVID-19 vaccine. Looking at the study overall: Second doses that came at about 4 or about 12 weeks were put together.

Trimming removed 1 base from V and 1 base from J, with 10 bases in between. There are 15 residues in the CDR3. Germline V lookup: CDR1 SEHNR, CDR2 FQNEAQ (reference sequence). Study-wide points: Within unmutated variant regions lay the reported targets of nearly half of spike-specific TCRs. Possibly, clonal diversity was underestimated; donors were largely white British and included more females. The study sampled repertoires only after the peak T cell response.

Using immunoSEQ multiplex PCR, the repertoire was profiled, and TCRdb retains in-frame clones only, with some absent. The sample includes around 100,000 clones, about 80% seen only once; the top ten take under 10%. A few counts support this clone. Its antigen is undetermined. Sequenced here: peripheral blood, sampled on day 0 of AZD1222 vaccination. The chain couples TRBV7-9 to TRBJ1-2; a possible D gene is TRBD1 (6 bases). This receptor was obtained from an adult in good health. The CDR3 loop reads CASSLVGRGNYGYTF. The CDR3 coding sequence is TGTGCCAGCAGCTTAGTGGGCAGGGGTAACTATGGCTACACCTTC.